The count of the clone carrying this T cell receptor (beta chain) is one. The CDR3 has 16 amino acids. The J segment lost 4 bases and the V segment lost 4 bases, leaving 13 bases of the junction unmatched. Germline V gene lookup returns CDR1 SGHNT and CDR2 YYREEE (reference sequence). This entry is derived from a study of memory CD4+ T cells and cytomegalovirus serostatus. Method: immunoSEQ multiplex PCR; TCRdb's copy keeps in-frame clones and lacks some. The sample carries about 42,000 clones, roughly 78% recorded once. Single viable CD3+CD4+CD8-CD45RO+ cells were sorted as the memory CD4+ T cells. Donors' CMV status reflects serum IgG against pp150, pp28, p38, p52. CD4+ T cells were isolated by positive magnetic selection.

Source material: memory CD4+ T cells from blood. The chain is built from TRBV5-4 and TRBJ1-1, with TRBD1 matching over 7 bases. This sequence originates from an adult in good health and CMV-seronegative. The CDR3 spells CASSPSLVQGGTEAFF. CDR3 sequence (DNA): TGTGCCAGCAGCCCCTCTCTAGTCCAGGGGGGCACTGAAGCTTTCTTT.